Following are 4 T cell receptor beta chains from one sample sequenced in a study of cytomegalovirus exposure and HLA in healthy donors. Generated by immunoSEQ multiplex PCR, the TCRdb table keeps only in-frame clones and is missing some. The sample contains some 140,000 clones, 70% to 90% of which appear only once. The material sequenced was PBMCs. The source is a man younger than 30 in good health and CMV-seronegative.

The rearrangement uses TRBV19 and TRBJ1-5; possibly TRBD1 for D (5 bases). Germline CDR1 LNHDA, CDR2 SQIVND (reference sequence). V dropped 3 bases and J dropped 2 bases, with 14 bases sitting between them. This CDR3 has 16 amino acids. CDR3 loop: CASSIIQGLGNQPQHF. As DNA, the CDR3 is TGTGCCAGTAGTATCATTCAGGGCCTCGGCAATCAGCCCCAGCATTTT.

The rearrangement links TRBV12-5 to TRBJ1-4, with D perhaps TRBD1 (6 bases). Per the germline V gene, CDR1 is LGHNT and CDR2 is FRNRAP. The CDR3 consists of 14 residues. Deletions cut 1 base from V and 5 bases from J, with 8 bases between. The CDR3 nucleotides are TGTGCTAGTGGTTTGGGGGGGACAAATGAAAAACTGTTTTTT. Translated, it gives CASGLGGTNEKLFF. The variable domain in full, with the rest retrieved from reference TRBV12-5 and TRBJ1-4, is DARVTQTPRHKVTEMGQEVTMRCQPILGHNTVFWYRQTMMQGLELLAYFRNRAPLDDSGMPKDRFSAEMPDATLATLKIQPSEPRDSAVYFCASGLGGTNEKLFFGSGTQLSVL.

The chain combines TRBV2 with TRBJ1-6, with TRBD1 as a possible D gene (6 bases). This CDR3 region has 14 residues. V was pared by 6 bases and J by 5 bases, with 11 bases between. Germline-derived CDR1 and CDR2 are SNHLY and FYNNEI. The CDR3 reads CASSDRTDNSPLHF. CDR3 bases: TGTGCCAGCAGCGACCGGACAGATAATTCACCCCTCCACTTT.

The V call is TRBV4-1, the J call TRBJ2-7, with 10 nucleotides matching TRBD1. J gave up 2 bases and V 0 bases, and 7 bases lay outside the gene matches. Per the germline V gene, CDR1 is MGHRA and CDR2 is YSYEKL. The CDR3 has 17 amino acids. The CDR3 DNA is TGCGCCAGCAGCCAAGACTACTTCGGGACAGGGGCCTACGAGCAGTACTTC. This codes for CASSQDYFGTGAYEQYF.